The 21 T cell receptor beta chains below were found in one sample sequenced in a study of cytomegalovirus exposure and HLA in healthy donors (dated by TCRdb to 2016 to 2017). The library was obtained by the immunoSEQ multiplex PCR assay. The multiplex PCR relied on a mix of 60 forward primers for TCR Vbeta segments and 13 reverse primers for TCR Jbeta segments. TCRdb provides this immuneACCESS table in a form limited to in-frame rearrangements. Some clones are lacking; in checked studies, under half of them reflect an unresolved V gene, and why the rest are absent is not known. This sample is represented by 100,000 to 150,000 clones; roughly three quarters of them were singletons. Jointly, the top ten make up 0.8% to 0.95% of the sample. Sequenced input: PBMCs. The receptors were sampled from a woman aged 55-70 years in good health and CMV-seronegative.

This chain links TRBV9 with TRBJ2-3, with D tentatively TRBD1 (6 bases). CDR1 is SGDLS, CDR2 YYNGEE, per germline. V lost 6 bases and J lost 4, with 27 bases in between. The CDR3 sequence is 18 residues long. CDR3 protein: CASTPRGTSSWGSDTQYF. CDR3 DNA: TGTGCCAGCACCCCTAGGGGGACGAGTTCCTGGGGCTCAGATACGCAGTATTTT.

V gene TRBV14 combines with J gene TRBJ2-3; TRBD1 matches 7 bases. The germline V gene encodes CDR1 SGHDN and CDR2 FVKESK. The length of the CDR3 is 18 residues. V gave up 3 bases and J gave up 3 bases; unmatched junction bases: 15. CDR3 DNA sequence: TGTGCCAGCAGCCAGACAAGGGGGCCCCGTAGTTGGACAGATACGCAGTATTTT. Translating gives CASSQTRGPRSWTDTQYF. The full variable domain, rest sourced from reference TRBV14 and TRBJ2-3, is EAGVTQFPSHSVIEKGQTVTLRCDPISGHDNLYWYRRVMGKEIKFLLHFVKESKQDESGMPNNRFLAERTGGTYSTLKVQPAELEDSGVYFCASSQTRGPRSWTDTQYFGPGTRLTVL.

This rearrangement joins TRBV7-2 to TRBJ2-7; a possible D gene is TRBD1 (6 bases). The germline V gene has CDR1 SGHTA and CDR2 FQGNSA. The ends were cut back, 4 bases at V and 1 base at J, with 14 bases in the middle. The CDR3 spans 15 residues. The CDR3 here is CASSSSDRLSYEQYF. The DNA of the CDR3 is TGTGCCAGCAGCTCATCCGACAGGTTATCCTACGAGCAGTACTTC.

The rearrangement joins TRBV19 to TRBJ1-5, with D maybe TRBD1 (5 bases). CDR3 size: 13 residues. CDR1 and CDR2 from the germline V gene are LNHDA and SQIVND (reference sequence). Trimming stripped 5 bases from V and 4 bases from J, with 9 bases between. CDR3 protein: CASSGRGNQPQHF. CDR3 sequence (DNA): TGTGCCAGTAGTGGTCGGGGGAATCAGCCCCAGCATTTT.

The chain couples TRBV27 to TRBJ1-1; D unclear. Germline CDR1 and CDR2: MNHEY and SMNVEV (reference sequence). V was clipped by 5 bases and J by 1 base, with 14 bases between them. The CDR3 is made up of 15 amino acids. The CDR3 is CASSTPGLRNTEAFF. The DNA for the CDR3 is TGTGCCAGCAGTACCCCAGGTTTAAGGAACACTGAAGCTTTCTTT.

The chain has TRBV9 and TRBJ1-4, with D perhaps matching TRBD1 (5 bases). There are 14 residues in the CDR3. Germline V gene lookup returns CDR1 SGDLS and CDR2 YYNGEE. V dropped 0 bases and J dropped 3 bases, with 6 bases sitting between them. CDR3 in DNA: TGTGCCAGCAGCGTAGGGGACTCTAATGAAAAACTGTTTTTT. Translation gives CASSVGDSNEKLFF.

This clone was seen a single time. The genes are TRBV9 and TRBJ2-3, with 7 bases aligning to TRBD2. CDR3 size: 15 residues. The V gene's germline CDR1 is SGDLS and CDR2 YYNGEE. The V and J ends lost 0 bases and 2 bases, in that order; junction bases with no gene match: 3. CDR3 loop: CASSVGAGATDTQYF. CDR3 nucleotide sequence: TGTGCCAGCAGCGTAGGTGCGGGAGCCACAGATACGCAGTATTTT.

The CDR3 region has the DNA TGTGCCAGCAGTGAAGAGCAGGGCCCGGGTAGGGAAAAACTGTTTTTT. Its protein product is CASSEEQGPGREKLFF. The chain joins TRBV6-1 to TRBJ1-4; a possible D gene is TRBD1 (5 bases). Germline CDR1 and CDR2: MNHNS and SASEGT. The CDR3 has 16 amino acids. The V gene lost 1 base and the J gene lost 8 bases, with 17 bases spanning the gap.

The rearrangement joins TRBV7-2 to TRBJ2-1; D gene ambiguous. Germline V lookup: CDR1 SGHTA, CDR2 FQGNSA. Trimming removed 5 bases from V and 6 bases from J, with 17 bases in between. This CDR3 contains 15 residues. The CDR3 spells CASSRNYARSNEQFF. The DNA of the CDR3 is TGTGCCAGCAGCCGAAATTACGCTAGGAGCAATGAGCAGTTCTTC. Full variable domain (missing parts from reference TRBV7-2 and TRBJ2-1): GAGVSQSPSNKVTEKGKDVELRCDPISGHTALYWYRQSLGQGLEFLIYFQGNSAPDKSGLPSDRFSAERTGGSVSTLTIQRTQQEDSAVYLCASSRNYARSNEQFFGPGTRLTVL.

This clone has only a few counts. The chain recombines TRBV5-1 with TRBJ2-3, with 8 positions matching TRBD2. Unmatched junction bases numbered 8, after V lost 0 bases and J lost 8 bases. CDR1 SGHRS and CDR2 YFSETQ come from the germline V gene. This CDR3 is 15 amino acids long. The CDR3 nucleotides read TGCGCCAGCAGCTTGGCGGGGGGGCCCCTAGGTACGCAGTATTTT. Translation: CASSLAGGPLGTQYF.

The rearrangement links TRBV27 to TRBJ2-7, with TRBD2 matching 8 bases. Germline values: CDR1 MNHEY, CDR2 SMNVEV (reference sequence). The CDR3 is made up of 14 amino acids. With V trimmed by 3 bases and J by 4 bases, 5 bases remained unmatched. The CDR3, as DNA: TGTGCCAGCAGTTTCCAAGCGGGAGTTTACGAGCAGTACTTC. Amino acids: CASSFQAGVYEQYF.

The J gene is TRBJ1-6, the V gene TRBV9; D not resolved. Trimming removed 2 bases from V and 9 bases from J, with 18 bases in between. Germline CDR1 reads SGDLS; CDR2 reads YYNGEE. CDR3 size: 16 residues. CDR3 coding DNA: TGTGCCAGCAGCGTTTCACCAGGAACGCGGGGTTCACCCCTCCACTTT. Its translation: CASSVSPGTRGSPLHF.

This clone has only one observation. The rearrangement joins TRBV2 to TRBJ2-1; D unresolved. The CDR3 contains 12 residues. Trimming shortened V by 3 bases and J by 15 bases, and 15 bases separated the two germline ends. Germline V gene lookup returns CDR1 SNHLY and CDR2 FYNNEI. CDR3 in DNA: TGTGCCAGCAGTGAGTTTAAAGGAGTGGTGTTCTTC. Residues: CASSEFKGVVFF.

V and J are TRBV9 and TRBJ2-6; 9 nucleotides agree with TRBD1. The CDR3 has 18 residues. Losses at the gene ends were 4 bases for V and 2 bases for J; bases not matched to a gene: 10. Germline V gene data show CDR1 as SGDLS and CDR2 as YYNGEE. CDR3 nucleotides: TGTGCCAGCAGCACCCTTCACAGGGGGCCAGCTGGGGCCAACGTCCTGACTTTC. It specifies CASSTLHRGPAGANVLTF.

In this sample, this clone turned up a few times. The chain carries TRBV5-1 and TRBJ2-1; D is perhaps TRBD1 (6 bases). Between the trimmed V and J ends, which lost 4 bases and 6 bases, there was a span of 17 bases. The CDR3 is made up of 15 amino acids. The germline gives CDR1 SGHRS, CDR2 YFSETQ. DNA of the CDR3: TGCGCCAGCAGCATCGGGACACTGACCGGCAATGAGCAGTTCTTC. This encodes CASSIGTLTGNEQFF.

This clone occurred a few times. This CDR3 is also generated by other DNA sequences in the sample. This chain joins TRBV7-3 and TRBJ2-2; TRBD2 agrees at 12 bases. This CDR3 contains 17 residues. Looked up from germline, CDR1 is SGHTA and CDR2 is FQGTGA. V lost 4 bases, J lost 4 bases, and 7 bases stayed unmatched. The CDR3 protein is CASSSRLAGEGTGELFF. The CDR3 coding sequence is TGTGCCAGCAGCTCCCGACTAGCGGGAGAGGGCACCGGGGAGCTGTTTTTT.

This rearrangement joins TRBV27 to TRBJ1-1; D possibly corresponds to TRBD1 (6 bases). This CDR3 contains 15 residues. The V end was cut by 4 bases, the J end by 1 base, with 13 bases between. Per germline, CDR1 MNHEY and CDR2 SMNVEV (reference sequence). CDR3 in DNA: TGTGCCAGCAGTTCACGGGGGGGGCCGAACACTGAAGCTTTCTTT. Protein sequence: CASSSRGGPNTEAFF.

V and J are TRBV11-2 and TRBJ1-2; TRBD1 matches 8 bases. CDR3 length equals 17 residues. CDR1 and CDR2 (germline): SGHAT, FQNNGV. The trim removed 6 bases at V and 0 bases at J, leaving 12 bases unmatched. The CDR3 sequence: CASRHGRGQLANYGYTF. The CDR3 DNA reads as TGTGCCAGCAGGCACGGCAGGGGGCAGTTAGCTAACTATGGCTACACCTTC. The full variable domain, in which reference TRBV11-2 and TRBJ1-2 provide the parts outside the CDR3, is EAGVAQSPRYKIIEKRQSVAFWCNPISGHATLYWYQQILGQGPKLLIQFQNNGVVDDSQLPKDRFSAERLKGVDSTLKIQPAKLEDSAVYLCASRHGRGQLANYGYTFGSGTRLTVV.

This clone is a singleton in its sample. The chain is built from TRBV30 and TRBJ1-6; D is possibly TRBD1 (5 bases). The germline V and J ends were trimmed by 5 bases and 10 bases, with 9 bases remaining between them. The CDR3 has 11 residues. Germline lookup yields CDR1 GTSNPN and CDR2 SVGIG (reference sequence). The CDR3 loop reads CAWSRQSPLHF. CDR3 coding DNA: TGTGCCTGGTCCCGACAGTCACCCCTCCACTTT. Drawing the rest from reference TRBV30 and TRBJ1-6, the complete variable domain is SQTIHQWPATLVQPVGSPLSLECTVEGTSNPNLYWYRQAAGRGLQLLFYSVGIGQISSEVPQNLSASRPQDRQFILSSKKLLLSDSGFYLCAWSRQSPLHFGNGTRLTVT.

This clone was seen once. The chain links TRBV18 to TRBJ1-5; 8 bases are a match to TRBD1. The CDR3 contains 16 residues. The germline gives CDR1 KGHSH, CDR2 LQKENI. J gave up 5 bases and V 2 bases, and 8 bases lay outside the gene matches. CDR3: CASSPGTGLNDQPQHF. The CDR3 DNA sequence: TGTGCCAGCTCACCAGGGACAGGTCTAAACGATCAGCCCCAGCATTTT.

V gene TRBV28 combines with J gene TRBJ1-1; no clear D gene. The CDR3 extends over 13 amino acids. Germline-derived CDR1 and CDR2 are MDHEN and SYDVKM. Trimming left V 3 bases short and J 3 bases short, with 8 bases between. For the CDR3, the DNA is TGTGCCAGCAGTTTTTTCGGGGACACTGAAGCTTTCTTT. It encodes CASSFFGDTEAFF.